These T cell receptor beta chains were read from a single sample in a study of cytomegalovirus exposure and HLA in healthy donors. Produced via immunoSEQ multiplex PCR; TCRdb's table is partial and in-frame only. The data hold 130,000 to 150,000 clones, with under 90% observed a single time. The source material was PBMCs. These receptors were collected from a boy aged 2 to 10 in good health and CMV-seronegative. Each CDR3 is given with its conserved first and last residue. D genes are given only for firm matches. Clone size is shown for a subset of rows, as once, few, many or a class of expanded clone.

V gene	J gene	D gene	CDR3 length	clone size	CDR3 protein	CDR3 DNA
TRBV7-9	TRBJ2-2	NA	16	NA	CSSSLGSPSHPGGLFF	TGTTCCAGCAGCTTAGGGTCGCCCTCTCACCCCGGCGGGCTGTTTTTT
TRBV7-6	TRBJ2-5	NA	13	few	CASSLSRQETQYF	TGTGCCAGCAGCCTATCACGCCAAGAGACCCAGTACTTC
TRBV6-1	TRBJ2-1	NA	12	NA	CAGKVRQIPQFF	TGTGCCGGCAAAGTGAGACAGATCCCCCAGTTCTTC
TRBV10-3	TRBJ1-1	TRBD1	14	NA	CAISDRALDTEAFF	TGTGCCATCAGCGACAGGGCTTTGGACACTGAAGCTTTCTTT
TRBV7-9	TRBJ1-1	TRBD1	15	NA	CASSEHRGPGTEAFF	TGTGCCAGCAGCGAACACAGGGGGCCGGGGACTGAAGCTTTCTTT
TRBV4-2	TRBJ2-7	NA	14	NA	CASSPYPQAYEQYF	TGTGCCAGCAGCCCATACCCACAGGCCTACGAGCAGTACTTC
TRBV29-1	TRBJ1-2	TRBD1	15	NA	CSVEERDSYNYGYTF	TGCAGCGTTGAAGAGAGGGACAGCTATAACTATGGCTACACCTTC
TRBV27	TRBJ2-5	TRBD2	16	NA	CASRIPLAGGKETQYF	TGTGCCAGCAGAATTCCACTAGCGGGGGGCAAAGAGACCCAGTACTTC
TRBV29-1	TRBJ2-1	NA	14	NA	CSVVQGNSYNEQFF	TGCAGCGTTGTCCAGGGAAACTCCTACAATGAGCAGTTCTTC
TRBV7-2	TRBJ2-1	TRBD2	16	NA	CASSSLTSGAINEQFF	TGTGCCAGCAGCTCCCTAACTAGCGGGGCGATCAATGAGCAGTTCTTC
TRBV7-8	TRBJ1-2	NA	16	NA	CASSLASGFTNYGYTF	TGTGCCAGCAGCTTAGCCTCAGGGTTTACTAACTATGGCTACACCTTC
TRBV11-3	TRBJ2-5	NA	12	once	CASSLDRETQYF	TGTGCCAGCAGCTTAGATCGGGAGACCCAGTACTTC
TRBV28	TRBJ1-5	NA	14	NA	CASSFLEAVQPQHF	TGTGCCAGCAGTTTCCTTGAAGCGGTTCAGCCCCAGCATTTT
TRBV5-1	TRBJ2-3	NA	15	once	CASSIGQFVTDTQYF	TGCGCCAGCAGCATAGGACAATTCGTCACAGATACGCAGTATTTT
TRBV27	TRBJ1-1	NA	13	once	CASSGGWGTEAFF	TGTGCCAGCAGTGGAGGTTGGGGCACTGAAGCTTTCTTT
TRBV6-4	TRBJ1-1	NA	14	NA	CASRPSVKRAEAFF	TGTGCCAGCAGGCCGAGCGTCAAGCGGGCTGAAGCTTTCTTT
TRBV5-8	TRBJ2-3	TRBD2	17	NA	CASSLAGRGTSTDTQYF	TGTGCCAGCAGCTTGGCGGGGCGGGGGACTAGCACAGATACGCAGTATTTT
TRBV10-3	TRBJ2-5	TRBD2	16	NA	CAISELRTSGQETQYF	TGTGCCATCAGTGAGCTTAGGACTAGCGGCCAAGAGACCCAGTACTTC
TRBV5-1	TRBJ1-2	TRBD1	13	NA	CASSVGQNYGYTF	TGCGCCAGCAGCGTGGGACAGAACTATGGCTACACCTTC
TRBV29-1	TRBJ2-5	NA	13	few	CSVVRDTQETQYF	TGCAGCGTAGTCCGGGACACTCAAGAGACCCAGTACTTC
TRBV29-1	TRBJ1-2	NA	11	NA	CSVGQAGGYTF	TGCAGCGTTGGACAGGCGGGTGGCTACACCTTC
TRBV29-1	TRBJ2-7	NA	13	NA	CSVVGRFGYEQYF	TGCAGCGTTGTTGGGAGGTTCGGATACGAGCAGTACTTC
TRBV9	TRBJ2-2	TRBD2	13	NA	CASSVVGGSELFF	TGTGCCAGCAGCGTAGTGGGGGGGTCGGAGCTGTTTTTT
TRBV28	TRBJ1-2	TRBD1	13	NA	CASSFTGVYGYTF	TGTGCCAGCAGTTTCACAGGGGTTTATGGCTACACCTTC
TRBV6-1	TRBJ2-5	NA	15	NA	CASSEAGGGQETQYF	TGTGCCAGCAGTGAGGCGGGTGGAGGCCAAGAGACCCAGTACTTC
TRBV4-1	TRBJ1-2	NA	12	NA	CASRSGSDGYTF	TGCGCCAGCAGGTCAGGGTCTGATGGCTACACCTTC
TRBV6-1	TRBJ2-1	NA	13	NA	CASSLRRFGEQFF	TGTGCCAGCTCCCTCCGGCGGTTCGGTGAGCAGTTCTTC
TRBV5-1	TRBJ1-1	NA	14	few	CASSSGSGNTEAFF	TGCGCCAGCAGCTCGGGGAGCGGGAACACTGAAGCTTTCTTT
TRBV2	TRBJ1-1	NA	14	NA	CASSEGGNVAEAFF	TGTGCCAGCAGTGAAGGAGGGAATGTAGCTGAAGCTTTCTTT
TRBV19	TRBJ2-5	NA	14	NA	CASSRRGLGETQYF	TGTGCCAGTAGTAGGAGGGGACTTGGGGAGACCCAGTACTTC
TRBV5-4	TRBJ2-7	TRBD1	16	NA	CASSPPRGQDVYEQYF	TGTGCCAGCAGCCCCCCGAGGGGACAGGATGTGTACGAGCAGTACTTC
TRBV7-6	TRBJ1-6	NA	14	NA	CASSLGQASPPLHF	TGTGCCAGCAGCTTAGGGCAGGCTTCTCCACCCCTCCACTTT
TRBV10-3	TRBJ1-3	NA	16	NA	CAISNPPGGLGNTIYF	TGTGCCATCAGCAATCCGCCGGGAGGGCTAGGAAACACCATATATTTT
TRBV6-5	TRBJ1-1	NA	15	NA	CASNRGGRGHTEAFF	TGTGCCAGCAACCGAGGGGGGCGGGGGCACACTGAAGCTTTCTTT
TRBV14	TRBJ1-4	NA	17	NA	CASSQGDPRGVSEKLFF	TGTGCCAGCAGCCAAGGGGACCCCAGGGGAGTATCTGAAAAACTGTTTTTT
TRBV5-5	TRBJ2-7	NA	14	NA	CASSRTGQGHEQYF	TGTGCCAGCAGCCGGACCGGGCAGGGCCACGAGCAGTACTTC
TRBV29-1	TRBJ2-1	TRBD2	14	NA	CSAGGLAAYNEQFF	TGCAGCGCCGGAGGACTAGCGGCGTACAATGAGCAGTTCTTC
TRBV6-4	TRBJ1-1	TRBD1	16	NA	CASRRDRGVPYTEAFF	TGTGCCAGCAGGCGAGACAGGGGAGTTCCATACACTGAAGCTTTCTTT
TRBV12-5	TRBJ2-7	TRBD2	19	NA	CASGLSRGLAGGYAYEQYF	TGTGCTAGTGGTTTGTCCCGGGGACTAGCGGGAGGTTATGCCTACGAGCAGTACTTC
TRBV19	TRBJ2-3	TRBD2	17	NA	CASTTSGRALGTDTQYF	TGTGCCAGCACGACTAGCGGGAGGGCGTTGGGGACAGATACGCAGTATTTT
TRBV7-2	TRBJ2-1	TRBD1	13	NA	CASSTGVRNEQFF	TGTGCCAGCAGCACAGGGGTACGCAATGAGCAGTTCTTC
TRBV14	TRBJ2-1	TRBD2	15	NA	CASSQGRTRRAEQFF	TGTGCCAGCAGCCAAGGAAGGACTAGGAGGGCTGAGCAGTTCTTC
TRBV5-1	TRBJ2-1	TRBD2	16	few	CASTGVRASGSHEQFF	TGCGCCAGCACTGGTGTCAGGGCTAGCGGGTCCCATGAGCAGTTCTTC
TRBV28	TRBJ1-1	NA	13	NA	CASSQNMNTEAFF	TGTGCCAGCAGCCAAAACATGAACACTGAAGCTTTCTTT
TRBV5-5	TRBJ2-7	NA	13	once	CASSFRQGYEQYF	TGTGCCAGCAGCTTTCGACAAGGCTACGAGCAGTACTTC
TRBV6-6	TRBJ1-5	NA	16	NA	CASTTRLGAGNQPQHF	TGTGCCAGCACCACGAGGTTGGGGGCGGGCAATCAGCCCCAGCATTTT
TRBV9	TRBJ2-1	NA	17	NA	CASSTANPGYSYNEQFF	TGTGCCAGCAGCACCGCAAATCCGGGATACTCCTACAATGAGCAGTTCTTC
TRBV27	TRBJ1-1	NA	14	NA	CASSSGGRNTEAFF	TGTGCCAGCAGTTCGGGAGGACGGAACACTGAAGCTTTCTTT